The 5 T cell receptor beta chains below all came from one sample that was sequenced in a study of PD-L1 blockade in urothelial cancer. The assay was immunoSEQ multiplex PCR, and TCRdb's table has in-frame clones only and misses some. Among some 19,000 clones, around 87% were seen once, and the ten largest hold 15% to 20%. Sequenced here: PBMCs, sampled around atezolizumab (anti-PD-L1) treatment. These receptors originate from a woman aged 55-69 years with urothelial cancer.

The J gene is TRBJ2-5, the V gene TRBV6-1; TRBD2 agrees at 8 bases. The CDR3 totals 14 residues. The V gene's germline CDR1 is MNHNS and CDR2 SASEGT. V dropped 3 bases and J dropped 5; count of bases not matched to a gene: 5. The CDR3 DNA reads as TGTGCCAGCAGTGAGGGACTAGTTCGCGAGACCCAGTACTTC. Translating gives CASSEGLVRETQYF.

This sequence joins TRBV7-3 and TRBJ1-1; D gene ambiguous. The CDR3 spans 13 residues. Trimming left V 2 bases short and J 0 bases short, with 4 bases between. The germline CDR1 and CDR2 sequences are SGHTA and FQGTGA. CDR3 region: CASSLELNTEAFF. For the CDR3, the DNA is TGTGCCAGCAGCTTAGAGTTGAACACTGAAGCTTTCTTT.

This clone was counted once. The chain recombines TRBV7-8 with TRBJ2-6; D ambiguous. The CDR3 is made up of 14 amino acids. V gave up 3 bases and J gave up 3 bases, with 6 bases separating them. The germline V gene has CDR1 SGHVS and CDR2 FQNEAQ. CDR3 in amino acids: CASSFLGGANVLTF. Written as DNA, the CDR3 is TGTGCCAGCAGCTTCCTAGGTGGGGCCAACGTCCTGACTTTC.

This clone was observed once. The chain links TRBV19 to TRBJ2-3; the match to TRBD2 covers 8 bases. V lost 5 bases, J lost 9 bases, and 7 bases stayed unmatched. Germline V gene lookup returns CDR1 LNHDA and CDR2 SQIVND (reference sequence). This CDR3 is built from 13 residues. In nucleotides, the CDR3 is TGTGCCAGTAGTTTGTCGGGAGGGGGGACGCAGTATTTT. It is translated as CASSLSGGGTQYF.

In the case of this clone: Distinct nucleotide sequences in the sample also encode this CDR3. CDR3 loop: CASRLTGTGGTEAFF. The CDR3 DNA reads as TGTGCCAGTAGGCTAACCGGGACAGGGGGGACTGAAGCTTTCTTT. V is TRBV6-1 and J is TRBJ1-1; 11 bases map to TRBD1. V was clipped by 9 bases and J by 5 bases; unmatched bases: 11. CDR1 is MNHNS, CDR2 SASEGT, per germline. CDR3 length: 15 residues.